Each of the 2 T cell receptor beta chains below was sequenced from the same sample in a study of STAT5B mutations in CD4+ large granular lymphocyte leukemia. Repertoires were generated with immunoSEQ multiplex PCR, while TCRdb's copy carries only in-frame clones and drops some. This sample carries around 30,000 clones, around 81% of them seen once, and the ten largest clones take about 4.6%. What was sequenced was CD4+ T cells from blood buffy coats. Every receptor here comes from a human donor in good health.

V gene TRBV27 combines with J gene TRBJ1-2; TRBD1 is a possible D gene (6 bases). Trimming removed 6 bases from V and 7 bases from J, with 21 bases in between. CDR1 is MNHEY and CDR2 is SMNVEV in the germline V gene (reference sequence). This CDR3 contains 15 residues. CDR3 bases: TGTGCCAGCAGCCCGAAGGGGGGTCCCCTTTCTGGCTACACCTTC. Protein product: CASSPKGGPLSGYTF.

The V gene is TRBV5-1, the J gene TRBJ2-5; 10 positions agree with TRBD1. With 4 bases clipped from V and 4 bases from J, the junction kept 7 bases outside the gene matches. CDR3 length: 15 residues. Germline CDR1 is SGHRS and CDR2 is YFSETQ. CDR3 bases: TGCGCCAGCAGCCTGACAGGGGGCGGTGGAGAGACCCAGTACTTC. Its translation is CASSLTGGGGETQYF.